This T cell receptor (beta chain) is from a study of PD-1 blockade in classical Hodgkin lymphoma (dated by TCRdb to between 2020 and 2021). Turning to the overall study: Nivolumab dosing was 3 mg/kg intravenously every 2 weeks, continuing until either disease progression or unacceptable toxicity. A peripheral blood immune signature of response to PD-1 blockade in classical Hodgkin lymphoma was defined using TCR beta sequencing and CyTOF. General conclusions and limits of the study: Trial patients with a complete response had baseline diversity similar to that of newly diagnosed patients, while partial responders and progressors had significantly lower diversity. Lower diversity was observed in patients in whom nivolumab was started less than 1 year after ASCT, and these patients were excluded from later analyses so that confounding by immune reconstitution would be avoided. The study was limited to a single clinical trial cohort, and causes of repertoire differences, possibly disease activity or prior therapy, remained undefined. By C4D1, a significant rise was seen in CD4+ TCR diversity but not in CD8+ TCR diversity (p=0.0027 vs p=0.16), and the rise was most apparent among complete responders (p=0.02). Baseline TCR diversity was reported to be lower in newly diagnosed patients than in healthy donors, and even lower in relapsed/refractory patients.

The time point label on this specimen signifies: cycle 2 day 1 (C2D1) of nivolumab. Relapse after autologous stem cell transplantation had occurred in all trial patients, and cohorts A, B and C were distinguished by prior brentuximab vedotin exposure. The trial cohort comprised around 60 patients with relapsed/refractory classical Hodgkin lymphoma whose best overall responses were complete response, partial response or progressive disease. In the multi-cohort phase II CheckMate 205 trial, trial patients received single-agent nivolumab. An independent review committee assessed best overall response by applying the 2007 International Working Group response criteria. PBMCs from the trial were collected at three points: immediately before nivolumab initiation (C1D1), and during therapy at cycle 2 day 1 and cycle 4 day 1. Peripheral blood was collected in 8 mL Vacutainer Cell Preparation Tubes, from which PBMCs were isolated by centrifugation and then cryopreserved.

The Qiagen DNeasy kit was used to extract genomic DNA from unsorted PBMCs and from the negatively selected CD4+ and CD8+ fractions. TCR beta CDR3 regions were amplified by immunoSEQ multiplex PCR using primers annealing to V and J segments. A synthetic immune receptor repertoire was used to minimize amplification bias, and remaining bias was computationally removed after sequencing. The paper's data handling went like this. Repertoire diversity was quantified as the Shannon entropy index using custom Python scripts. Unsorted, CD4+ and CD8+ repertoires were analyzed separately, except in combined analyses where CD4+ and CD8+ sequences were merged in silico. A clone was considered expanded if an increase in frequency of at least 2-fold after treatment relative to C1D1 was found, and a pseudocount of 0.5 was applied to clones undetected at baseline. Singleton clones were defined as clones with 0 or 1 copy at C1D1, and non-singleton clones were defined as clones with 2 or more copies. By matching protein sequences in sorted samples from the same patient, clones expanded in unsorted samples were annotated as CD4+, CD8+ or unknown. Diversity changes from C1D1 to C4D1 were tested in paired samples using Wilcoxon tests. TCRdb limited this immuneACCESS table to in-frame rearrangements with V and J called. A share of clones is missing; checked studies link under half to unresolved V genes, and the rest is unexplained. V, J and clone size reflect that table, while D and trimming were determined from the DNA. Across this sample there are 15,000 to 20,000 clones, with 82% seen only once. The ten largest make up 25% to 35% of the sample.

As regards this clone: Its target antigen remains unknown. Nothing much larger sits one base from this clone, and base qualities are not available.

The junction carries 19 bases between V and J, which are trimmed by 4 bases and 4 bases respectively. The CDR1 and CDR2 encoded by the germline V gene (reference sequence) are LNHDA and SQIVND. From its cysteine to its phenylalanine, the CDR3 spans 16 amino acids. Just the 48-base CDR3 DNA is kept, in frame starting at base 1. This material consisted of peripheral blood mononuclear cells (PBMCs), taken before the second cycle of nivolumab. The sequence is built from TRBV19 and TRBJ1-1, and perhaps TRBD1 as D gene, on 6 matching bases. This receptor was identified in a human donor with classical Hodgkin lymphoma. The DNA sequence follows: TGTGCCAGTAGTAGAAGGGACACTCGGGAGGGCACTGAAGCTTTCTTT. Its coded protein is CASSRRDTREGTEAFF.